Listed here are 24 T cell receptor beta chains from one sample, sequenced in a study of patients and donors after allogeneic stem cell transplantation. TCRdb analysed the RT-PCR reads with MiXCR anew, one entry per CDR3 protein. The table has some 40,000 distinct CDR3 sequences, about 31% seen once; the top ten hold about three quarters. What was sequenced was blood, either unsorted or a sorted T cell fraction (not recorded which). Every receptor here comes from a human donor who was either an allogeneic HSCT recipient or a stem cell or donor lymphocyte infusion donor (not recorded which). It is not recorded whose cells these are; they may come from a transplant donor.

This clonotype was observed a few times. The chain uses TRBV7-9 and TRBJ1-1; TRBD1 matches at 8 bases. The J segment lost 3 bases and the V segment lost 1 base, leaving 1 base of the junction unmatched. The V gene's germline CDR1 is SEHNR and CDR2 FQNEAQ (reference sequence). The CDR3 spans 14 residues. The CDR3, as DNA: TGTGCCAGCAGCTTAGGGACAGGGCACACTGAAGCTTTCTTT. Residues: CASSLGTGHTEAFF.

The chain employs TRBV25-1 and TRBJ1-1, with no clear D. V lost 1 base and J lost 0, with 6 bases in between. The CDR3 length is 14 residues. The germline V gene has CDR1 MGHDK and CDR2 SYGVNS. The CDR3 loop is CASSEWEVNTEAFF. The CDR3 nucleotides read TGTGCCAGCAGTGAATGGGAGGTGAACACTGAAGCTTTCTTT.

This clonotype was seen a handful of times. This sequence joins TRBV10-3 and TRBJ1-1, with a tentative D call TRBD1 (6 bases). Per germline, CDR1 ENHRY and CDR2 SYGVKD. Trimming removed 0 bases at V and 5 bases at J, with 16 bases between. CDR3 size: 16 residues. This CDR3 reads CAISESGTRGGTEAFF. Written as DNA, the CDR3 is TGTGCCATCAGTGAGTCCGGGACAAGGGGAGGGACTGAAGCTTTCTTT.

This chain joins TRBV20-1 and TRBJ2-1; D gene uncertain. Germline V lookup: CDR1 DFQATT, CDR2 SNEGSKA (reference sequence). The CDR3 is made up of 12 amino acids. The germline V and J ends were trimmed by 6 bases and 6 bases, with 12 bases remaining between them. The CDR3 loop reads CSATQAFNEQFF. The CDR3, as DNA: TGCAGTGCCACCCAGGCCTTCAATGAGCAGTTCTTC.

The V and J genes are TRBV18 and TRBJ2-2, with D perhaps given as TRBD1 or TRBD2 (5 bases each). Trimming left V 4 bases short and J 5 bases short, with 11 bases between. The CDR3 runs 14 residues. The germline gives CDR1 KGHSH, CDR2 LQKENI. The CDR3 loop reads CASSRWGKTGELFF. DNA of the CDR3: TGTGCCAGCTCACGTTGGGGGAAAACCGGGGAGCTGTTTTTT.

This clonotype has just a few counts. V usage is TRBV5-5 and J usage is TRBJ2-7, with 7 bases identical to TRBD1. The V gene's germline CDR1 is SGHKS and CDR2 YYEKEE (reference sequence). CDR3 length equals 14 residues. V lost 4 bases, J lost 2 bases, and 6 bases stayed unmatched. The CDR3 region has the DNA TGTGCCAGCAGCGGCTGGGACAGAACCTACGAGCAGTACTTC. Its protein product is CASSGWDRTYEQYF.

The genes are TRBV5-1 and TRBJ2-3, with TRBD2 identical over 14 bases. The CDR3 sequence is 16 residues long. With 4 bases clipped from V and 5 bases from J, the junction kept 6 bases outside the gene matches. Per the germline V gene, CDR1 is SGHRS and CDR2 is YFSETQ. CDR3 nucleotides: TGCGCCAGCAGCCCGGGACTAGCGGGAGATGGAGATACGCAGTATTTT. Its protein product is CASSPGLAGDGDTQYF.

This clonotype was detected a few times. The V gene is TRBV4-3, the J gene TRBJ1-5; 7 positions match TRBD1. CDR1 LGHNA and CDR2 YSLEER come from the germline V gene. Trimming cost V 2 bases and J 5 bases; bases outside gene matches: 9. The CDR3 consists of 16 residues. The DNA of the CDR3 is TGCGCCAGCAGCCAATCAAGACAGGGCGGTCATCAGCCCCAGCATTTT. Translated, it gives CASSQSRQGGHQPQHF.

In nucleotides, the CDR3 is TGCGCCAGCAGCCAAGATCTACCCCTGAACACCGGGGAGCTGTTTTTT. Encoded protein: CASSQDLPLNTGELFF. This chain links TRBV4-3 with TRBJ2-2; D remains unclear. The CDR3 is 16 residues long. V was trimmed by 0 bases and J by 1 base, leaving 9 bases between them. Germline lookup yields CDR1 LGHNA and CDR2 YSLEER.

There are many counts of this clonotype. This sequence joins TRBV21-1 and TRBJ1-3; the table's TRBD1 call for D was not verified on the DNA. TRBV21-1 is assigned pseudogene status. The CDR3 has 15 amino acids. The CDR3 protein is CASSPNRDLGNTIYF. DNA of the CDR3: TGTGCCAGCAGCCCTAACAGGGACCTCGGAAACACCATATATTTT.

For this clonotype: The CDR3 does not close with the conserved phenylalanine or tryptophan, likely indicating a read error. J is TRBJ2-4 and V is TRBV7-9, with D unresolved. Trimming pared 4 bases from V and 0 bases from J, leaving 4 bases between. CDR3 length: 13 residues. The germline CDR1 and CDR2 sequences are SEHNR and FQNEAQ (reference sequence). The CDR3 nucleotides read TGTGCCAGCAGCTGGGTAGCCAAAAACATTCAGTACTCC. It specifies CASSWVAKNIQYS.

This chain links TRBV5-1 with TRBJ2-7, with D perhaps assigned TRBD1 or TRBD2 (5 bases each). V shed 4 bases and J shed 1 base, with 15 bases lying between them. CDR1 is SGHRS and CDR2 is YFSETQ in the germline V gene. CDR3 length equals 15 residues. The CDR3 region has the DNA TGCGCCAGCAGCCGGGACCCGAGCTGGTCCTACGAGCAGTACTTC. Translation: CASSRDPSWSYEQYF.

This clonotype was observed many times. The V and J genes are TRBV3-1 and TRBJ1-3, with 8 nucleotides matching TRBD1. The CDR3 contains 14 residues. The V and J ends lost 5 bases and 4 bases, in that order; junction bases with no gene match: 4. Germline V gene lookup returns CDR1 LGHDT and CDR2 YNNKEL (reference sequence). The CDR3, as DNA: TGTGCCAGCAGCTTTGACAGGGGCGGAAACACCATATATTTT. As protein: CASSFDRGGNTIYF.

This clonotype was observed a handful of times. The chain has TRBV5-5 and TRBJ1-5; tentative D call: TRBD1 (5 bases). CDR1 and CDR2 (germline): SGHKS, YYEKEE (reference sequence). This CDR3 has 15 residues. With 3 bases removed from V and 0 bases from J, the gap between germline ends came to 10 bases. CDR3 in amino acids: CASSSTAYSNQPQHF. CDR3 nucleotides: TGTGCCAGCAGCTCGACAGCCTATAGCAATCAGCCCCAGCATTTT.

The table lists this clonotype with a few counts. The chain is built from TRBV29-1 and TRBJ2-3, with D perhaps matching TRBD1 (6 bases). Between the trimmed V and J ends, which lost 0 bases and 2 bases, there was a span of 12 bases. Germline V lookup: CDR1 SQVTM, CDR2 ANQGSEA. The CDR3 is 15 amino acids. As DNA, the CDR3 is TGCAGCGTTGAAGAAGGAACAGGGTACACAGATACGCAGTATTTT. This gives the protein CSVEEGTGYTDTQYF.

The V and J genes are TRBV12-3 or TRBV12-4 and TRBJ2-2, with D perhaps matching TRBD1 (6 bases). V shed 1 base and J shed 4 bases, with 10 bases lying between them. The CDR3 length is 15 residues. The DNA for the CDR3 is TGTGCCAGCAGTTTAGGGCACAGGGCCACCGGGGAGCTGTTTTTT. Protein product: CASSLGHRATGELFF.

This clonotype was detected many times. This rearrangement joins TRBV12-3 or TRBV12-4 to TRBJ1-1; 7 positions agree with TRBD1. V gave up 6 bases and J gave up 5 bases; unmatched junction bases: 9. This CDR3 has 14 residues. For the CDR3, the DNA is TGTGCCAGCAGGGGAGGAGGGGGCAAAACTGAAGCTTTCTTT. This codes for CASRGGGGKTEAFF.

CDR3: CATSRDAGITDTQYF. CDR3 bases: TGTGCCACCAGCAGAGATGCAGGAATCACAGATACGCAGTATTTT. The chain combines TRBV15 with TRBJ2-3; D unresolved. V lost 0 bases to trimming and J lost 2 bases, with 9 bases between them. The V gene's germline CDR1 is LNHNV and CDR2 YYDKDF (reference sequence). The CDR3 totals 15 residues. The variable domain in full, with the rest retrieved from reference TRBV15 and TRBJ2-3, is DAMVIQNPRYQVTQFGKPVTLSCSQTLNHNVMYWYQQKSSQAPKLLFHYYDKDFNNEADTPDNFQSRRPNTSFCFLDIRSPGLGDTAMYLCATSRDAGITDTQYFGPGTRLTVL.

Of note for this clonotype: One junction end does not reproduce the germline sequence, and a read error may be involved. The chain recombines TRBV27 with TRBJ2-5, with 9 bases aligning to TRBD2. CDR3 length: 14 amino acids. Germline V lookup: CDR1 MNHEY, CDR2 SMNVEV (reference sequence). CDR3 amino acids: CASCSGSIAETHYF. CDR3 in DNA: TGTGCCAGCTGTAGCGGGAGTATTGCCGAGACCCATTACTTC.

This clonotype came up a few times. The rearrangement uses TRBV27 and TRBJ1-1, with 8 positions matching TRBD1. The CDR3 is 14 amino acids. In germline, CDR1 is MNHEY, CDR2 SMNVEV (reference sequence). J lost 1 base, V lost 6 bases, and 4 bases had no gene match. CDR3 loop: CASSSGTGNTEAFF. Written as DNA, the CDR3 is TGTGCCAGCAGCTCCGGGACAGGGAACACTGAAGCTTTCTTT.

This clonotype was found once. J is TRBJ1-5 and V is TRBV5-1; D is uncertain. The germline gives CDR1 SGHRS, CDR2 YFSETQ. V lost 0 bases and J 0 bases, leaving 7 bases between the germline ends. The CDR3 covers 15 residues. CDR3 coding DNA: TGCGCCAGCAGCTTGGCGCCGGCTAGCAATCAGCCCCAGCATTTT. Protein: CASSLAPASNQPQHF.

V and J are TRBV25-1 and TRBJ2-5; possible D gene TRBD1, 6 bases. CDR3 length: 15 residues. Trimming left V 1 base short and J 4 bases short, with 13 bases between. CDR1 is MGHDK, CDR2 SYGVNS, per germline. CDR3 sequence: CASSELQGSLETQYF. CDR3 nucleotides: TGTGCCAGCAGTGAATTACAGGGTTCCCTAGAGACCCAGTACTTC. The entire variable domain, with the rest obtained from reference TRBV25-1 and TRBJ2-5, is as follows: EADIYQTPRYLVIGTGKKITLECSQTMGHDKMYWYQQDPGMELHLIHYSYGVNSTEKGDLSSESTVSRIRTEHFPLTLESARPSHTSQYLCASSELQGSLETQYFGPGTRLLVL.

The chain has TRBV28 and TRBJ2-3, with D possibly matching TRBD1 (6 bases). Germline V gene sequence: CDR1 MDHEN, CDR2 SYDVKM. CDR3 length: 14 amino acids. The ends were cut back, 6 bases at V and 5 bases at J, with 15 bases in the middle. This CDR3 is CASRGGQRGDTQYF. The CDR3 DNA follows: TGTGCCAGCAGGGGTGGACAGAGGGGAGATACGCAGTATTTT.

This clonotype was counted a single time. This sequence joins TRBV12-3 or TRBV12-4 and TRBJ2-3; a possible D gene is TRBD1 (5 bases). V was cut by 3 bases and J by 0 bases, with 16 bases left in between. The CDR3 covers 17 residues. CDR3 sequence: CASSLKGSVLSTDTQYF. Here the CDR3 DNA reads TGTGCCAGCAGTTTGAAGGGGTCCGTCCTTAGCACAGATACGCAGTATTTT.